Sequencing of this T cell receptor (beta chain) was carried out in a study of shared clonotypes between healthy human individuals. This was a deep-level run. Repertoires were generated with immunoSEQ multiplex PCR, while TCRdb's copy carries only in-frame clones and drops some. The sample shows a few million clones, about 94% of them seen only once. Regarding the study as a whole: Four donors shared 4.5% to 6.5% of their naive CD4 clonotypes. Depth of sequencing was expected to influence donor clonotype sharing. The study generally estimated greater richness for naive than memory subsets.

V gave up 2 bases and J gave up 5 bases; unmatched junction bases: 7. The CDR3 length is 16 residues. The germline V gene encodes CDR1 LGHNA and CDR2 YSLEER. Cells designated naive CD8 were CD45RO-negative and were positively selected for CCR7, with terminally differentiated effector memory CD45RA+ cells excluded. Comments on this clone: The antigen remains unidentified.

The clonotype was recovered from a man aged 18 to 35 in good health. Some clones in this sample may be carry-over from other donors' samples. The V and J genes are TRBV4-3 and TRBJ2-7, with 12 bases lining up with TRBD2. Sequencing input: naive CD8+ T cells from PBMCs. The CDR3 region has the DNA TGCGCCAGCAGCCAACAGACTAGCGGGAGTACCGACGAGCAGTACTTC. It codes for CASSQQTSGSTDEQYF.